The rows below give T cell receptor beta chains drawn from one sample of a study of OX40 agonist ivuxolimab in advanced cancers. Clones were sequenced by immunoSEQ multiplex PCR, and TCRdb holds only the in-frame ones, with some missing. The sample lists about 75,000 clones, 86% occurring once. The sequencing used CD4+ or CD8+ T cells sorted from blood, collected in a trial of the OX40 agonist ivuxolimab. These receptors were collected from an adult with an advanced solid tumor such as melanoma, head and neck, liver or kidney cancer. Each CDR3 is given with its conserved first and last residue. The D gene is left open where the match is weak. The size of a clone is reported for some rows only, either as once, few or many, or as a class for expanded clones.

v_call	j_call	clone_size	d_call	cdr3_nt	cdr3_aa
TRBV30	TRBJ1-5	once	-	TGTGCCTGGGGGACTTCCCCAGGAGACCAGCCCCAGCATTTT	CAWGTSPGDQPQHF
TRBV11-2	TRBJ1-4	-	-	TGTGCCAGCAGCCGGGGGGGGCTTAATGAAAAACTGTTTTTT	CASSRGGLNEKLFF
TRBV7-3	TRBJ2-1	-	-	TGTGCCAGCAGTGACGTTAACAATGAGCAGTTCTTC	CASSDVNNEQFF
TRBV6-1	TRBJ1-4	-	TRBD1	TGTGCCAGCAGACTCTCCGACAGGGCGGAAGAAAAACTGTTTTTT	CASRLSDRAEEKLFF
TRBV5-4	TRBJ1-2	-	-	TGTGCCAGCAGCTTAATAGCTAACTATGGCTACGCCTTC	CASSLIANYGYAF
TRBV18	TRBJ1-3	-	-	TGTGCCAGCTCCCAGGGCCCGTCGAGCTCTGGAAACACCATATATTTT	CASSQGPSSSGNTIYF
TRBV5-1	TRBJ1-5	-	-	TGCGCCAGCAGCTTGGAAGGGGCTCAGGATCAGCCCCAGCATTTT	CASSLEGAQDQPQHF
TRBV7-2	TRBJ2-7	-	TRBD1	TGTGCCAGCAGCTCTTGGACAGGGGAAGGAATTGAGCAGTACTTC	CASSSWTGEGIEQYF
TRBV11-2	TRBJ2-5	once	TRBD1	TGTGCCAGCAGCCGAGCTGGGACAGAGGGGATCGAGACCCAGTACTTC	CASSRAGTEGIETQYF
TRBV5-8	TRBJ2-1	-	TRBD1	TGTGCCAGCAGCTTGGCCGGGACAGGGTCCAATGAGCAGTTCTTC	CASSLAGTGSNEQFF
TRBV9	TRBJ2-2	-	-	TGTGCCAGCAGCGTTATAGCGGCGGGGACCGGGGAGCTGTTTTTT	CASSVIAAGTGELFF
TRBV5-5	TRBJ2-2	-	-	TGTGCCAGCAGCCGGGACGACGCGAACACCGGGGAGCTGTTTTTT	CASSRDDANTGELFF
TRBV5-1	TRBJ1-5	-	-	TGCGCCAGCAGCTTGGAGGGGGGTCAGCCCCAGCATTTT	CASSLEGGQPQHF
TRBV19	TRBJ1-3	-	-	TGTGCCAGTAGTAAATTGGGCTCTGGAAACACCATATATTTT	CASSKLGSGNTIYF
TRBV5-1	TRBJ2-1	-	TRBD1	TGCGCCAGCAGCCCAGGGGGCTTATCCTACAATGAGCAGTTCTTC	CASSPGGLSYNEQFF
TRBV15	TRBJ2-7	-	-	TGTGCCACCAGCAGAGATCTCTCCTACGAGCAGTACTTC	CATSRDLSYEQYF
TRBV12-1	TRBJ2-7	once	-	TGTGCCAGCAGCCCAACAAGCGAGCAGTACTTC	CASSPTSEQYF
TRBV5-1	TRBJ2-1	-	-	TGCGCCAGCAGCTTGGCCCTAGATTCGAATGAGCAGTTCTTC	CASSLALDSNEQFF
TRBV11-2	TRBJ2-1	-	TRBD2	TGTGCCAGCAGCTATGCGGGGGGTGAGCAGTTCTTC	CASSYAGGEQFF
TRBV25-1	TRBJ1-2	-	-	TGTGCCAGCGCCCCCGGGACTAGGGGAGGCTACACCTTC	CASAPGTRGGYTF
TRBV27	TRBJ1-2	-	-	TGTGCCAGCAGCCCGCAAGAGTCTCGTGGCTACACCTTC	CASSPQESRGYTF
TRBV28	TRBJ2-5	-	TRBD1	TGTGCCAGCAGTTCCAAGACAGGGACAGAGACCCAGTACTTC	CASSSKTGTETQYF
TRBV9	TRBJ2-7	-	-	TGTGCCAGCGGACGGGACTCCTACGAGCAGTACTTC	CASGRDSYEQYF
TRBV11-1	TRBJ1-2	-	TRBD1	TGTGCCAGCAGCTCCGCTGGCAGGGGGGCTAGATATGGCTACACCTTC	CASSSAGRGARYGYTF
TRBV12-5	TRBJ2-5	-	-	TGTGCTAGTGGTTTGTCGGCAGGGGGGCAAGAGACCCAGTACTTC	CASGLSAGGQETQYF
TRBV19	TRBJ1-5	-	TRBD1	TGTGCCAGTAAGCCGGATCCGGGACAGATCAATCAGCCCCAGCATTTT	CASKPDPGQINQPQHF
TRBV28	TRBJ2-2	-	TRBD2	TGTGCCAGCAGTTTCCGAGGTAGCGGGAGGTACACCGGGGAGCTGTTTTTT	CASSFRGSGRYTGELFF
TRBV5-1	TRBJ2-5	-	-	TGCGCCAGCAGCTTGGGGTTGTCGATCCAAGAGACCCAGTACTTC	CASSLGLSIQETQYF
TRBV29-1	TRBJ1-1	-	TRBD1	TGCAGCGTCGGACAGGAGATGAACACTGAAGCTTTCTTT	CSVGQEMNTEAFF
TRBV6-5	TRBJ2-7	-	TRBD1	TGTGCCAGCAGACCGGGACAGGGAGCCTACGAGCAGTACTTC	CASRPGQGAYEQYF
TRBV7-8	TRBJ2-1	once	TRBD2	TGTGCCAGCAGCCGCGGGGGGCGGTTATTAAATGAGCAGTTCTTC	CASSRGGRLLNEQFF
TRBV5-4	TRBJ2-2	once	-	TGTGCCAGCAGCTCGCCGGACTCAGGGAACACCGGGGAGCTGTTTTTT	CASSSPDSGNTGELFF
TRBV4-1	TRBJ2-3	-	-	TGCGCCAGCAGCCGCGGGGTCAGCGGGCCCCCAGATACGCAGTATTTT	CASSRGVSGPPDTQYF
TRBV25-1	TRBJ1-1	-	TRBD1	TGTGCCAGCAGTGAACGGACAGGGGGCGCATACACTGAAGCTTTCTTT	CASSERTGGAYTEAFF
TRBV19	TRBJ1-5	-	TRBD1	TGTGCCAGTAGTATAGGACAGGGCTATCAGCCCCAGCATTTT	CASSIGQGYQPQHF
TRBV10-3	TRBJ2-7	-	-	TGTGCCATCAAGGACCGGGGGACCCACGAGCAGTACTTC	CAIKDRGTHEQYF
TRBV4-1	TRBJ1-3	-	-	TGCGCCAGCAGCCAAGATCAAGGGCAAGCGCGCTCTGGAAACACCATATATTTT	CASSQDQGQARSGNTIYF
TRBV6-1	TRBJ1-2	-	TRBD1	TGTGCCAGCGACCGGACAGGGAAGGACTACACCTTC	CASDRTGKDYTF
TRBV6-1	TRBJ1-5	-	-	TGTGCCAGCATAGAGGGGGGGCAGTACAATCAGCCCCAGCATTTT	CASIEGGQYNQPQHF
TRBV4-1	TRBJ2-5	-	-	TGCGCCAGCAGCCAAGATCCAGGGCAAGAGACCCAGTACTTC	CASSQDPGQETQYF
TRBV5-1	TRBJ2-7	-	TRBD1	TGCGCCAGCAGCTTTACAGGGGAAAGGTACGAGCAGTACTTC	CASSFTGERYEQYF
TRBV6-1	TRBJ1-1	-	-	TGTGCCAGCAAGCAGAGAACGAACACTGAAGCTTTCTTT	CASKQRTNTEAFF
TRBV9	TRBJ1-1	-	TRBD1	TGTGCCAGCAGCGTACTAGGGGGCCTCGACACTGAAGCTTTCTTT	CASSVLGGLDTEAFF
TRBV7-3	TRBJ1-6	-	-	TGTGCCAGCAGCTTAGACCAACATTCACCCCTCCACTTT	CASSLDQHSPLHF
TRBV30	TRBJ1-1	-	-	TGTGCCTGGAGTGTGACTGAGGGGAACACTGAAGCTTTCTTT	CAWSVTEGNTEAFF
TRBV7-8	TRBJ1-5	-	-	TGTGCCAGCAGGGGCGGGTTGGCTAGCAATCAGCCCCAGCATTTT	CASRGGLASNQPQHF